The 23 T cell receptor beta chains in this list originate from one sample, sequenced in a study of response to subunit inactivated influenza vaccine. Using its own MiXCR run on the RT-PCR reads, TCRdb lists one record per CDR3 protein. Altogether 500,000 to 600,000 distinct CDR3 sequences are present, 15% to 20% being singletons, with the ten largest covering less than 4%. The specimen was CD4+ T cells sorted from PBMCs, collected 23 months after vaccination. All receptors derive from a man aged 50 to 69 who received an inactivated influenza vaccine.

This clonotype was observed a handful of times. One end of the junction is discordant with germline, which a read error may explain. The chain carries TRBV9 and TRBJ1-3; possible D gene TRBD1, 5 bases. CDR1 is SGDLS, CDR2 YYNGEE, per germline. CDR3 length: 14 residues. The CDR3 protein is CANSVGQPGNTIYF. CDR3 DNA sequence: TGTGCCAACAGCGTAGGACAACCCGGAAACACCATATATTTT.

The J gene is TRBJ1-4, the V gene TRBV4-3; unclear D gene. Trimming took off 0 bases at V and 8 bases at J, with 13 bases between the two ends. Germline lookup yields CDR1 LGHNA and CDR2 YSLEER. The CDR3 is 15 amino acids. The DNA of the CDR3 is TGCGCCAGCAGCCAAGACTATGGAGGTGGGGAAAAACTGTTTTTT. As protein: CASSQDYGGGEKLFF.

The chain combines TRBV5-6 with TRBJ2-7; D may be TRBD1 or TRBD2 (5 bases each). The germline CDR1 and CDR2 sequences are SGHDT and YYEEEE. The V and J ends lost 4 bases and 6 bases respectively, with 14 bases between them. This CDR3 region has 13 residues. CDR3 DNA sequence: TGTGCCAGCAGCCGGGACCTCCCCTGCGAGCAGTACTTC. This sequence encodes CASSRDLPCEQYF.

The J gene is TRBJ1-2, the V gene TRBV20-1; TRBD1 matches 8 bases. The CDR3 runs 15 residues. Per germline, CDR1 DFQATT and CDR2 SNEGSKA (reference sequence). V shed 2 bases and J 7 bases; nucleotides not matched to a gene: 12. CDR3 in DNA: TGCAGTGCTAGATTACACTCCAGGGGGCGGGGTGGCTACACCTTC. This encodes CSARLHSRGRGGYTF.

The sample holds a few counts of this clonotype. V is TRBV5-5 and J is TRBJ1-3; tentative D call: TRBD1 (5 bases). The CDR3 is 14 residues long. Between the trimmed V and J ends, which lost 5 bases and 4 bases, there was a span of 13 bases. Germline assignment: CDR1 SGHKS and CDR2 YYEKEE (reference sequence). CDR3 DNA: TGTGCCAGCAGACGGGACTTGGCGGGAAACACCATATATTTT. Translating it yields CASRRDLAGNTIYF.

In this sample, this clonotype turned up a few times. The chain uses TRBV20-1 and TRBJ2-5; 8 bases fit TRBD2. V lost 6 bases, J lost 5 bases, and 14 bases stayed unmatched. This CDR3 has 15 amino acids. Germline CDR1 and CDR2: DFQATT and SNEGSKA (reference sequence). This CDR3 is CSASRNRGGRETQYF. In nucleotides, the CDR3 is TGCAGTGCAAGCCGAAACCGGGGGGGGCGGGAGACCCAGTACTTC.

The rearrangement uses TRBV20-1 and TRBJ2-2; D may match TRBD1 or TRBD2 (5 bases each). CDR1 and CDR2 from the germline V gene are DFQATT and SNEGSKA (reference sequence). Trimming stripped 0 bases from V and 4 bases from J, with 15 bases between. There are 16 residues in the CDR3. CDR3 sequence (DNA): TGCAGTGCTAGAGATGGCAGGGTCGGAGGCACCGGGGAGCTGTTTTTT. Its protein product is CSARDGRVGGTGELFF.

This clonotype has ten or more counts. V gene TRBV29-1 combines with J gene TRBJ2-3; D possibly uses TRBD1 or TRBD2 (6 bases each). This CDR3 has 12 amino acids. Trimming pared 2 bases from V and 6 bases from J, leaving 9 bases between. Germline CDR1 is SQVTM and CDR2 is ANQGSEA. CDR3 in amino acids: CSVERGADTQYF. The CDR3 DNA reads TGCAGCGTTGAAAGGGGGGCTGATACGCAGTATTTT.

This sequence joins TRBV5-1 and TRBJ2-3; 9 nucleotides align to TRBD1. CDR1 SGHRS and CDR2 YFSETQ come from the germline V gene. V was pared by 4 bases and J by 0 bases, with 6 bases of the junction left unmatched. The CDR3 extends over 16 amino acids. The DNA of the CDR3 is TGCGCCAGCAGCCCTGGGGACAGGGAGAGCACAGATACGCAGTATTTT. Protein product: CASSPGDRESTDTQYF.

This clonotype has only a few counts. The chain combines TRBV7-2 with TRBJ2-7, with 13 bases matching TRBD2. The CDR3 is 15 residues long. The germline V gene encodes CDR1 SGHTA and CDR2 FQGNSA. The J segment lost 3 bases and the V segment lost 5 bases, leaving 4 bases of the junction unmatched. DNA of the CDR3: TGTGCCAGCAGCCTGACTAGCGGGAGGATCTACGAGCAGTACTTC. This codes for CASSLTSGRIYEQYF. Full variable domain (outside the CDR3, taken from reference TRBV7-2 and TRBJ2-7): GAGVSQSPSNKVTEKGKDVELRCDPISGHTALYWYRQSLGQGLEFLIYFQGNSAPDKSGLPSDRFSAERTGGSVSTLTIQRTQQEDSAVYLCASSLTSGRIYEQYFGPGTRLTVT.

This clonotype was found a few times. The V call is TRBV10-3, the J call TRBJ1-2; a possible D gene is TRBD1 (6 bases). Germline lookup yields CDR1 ENHRY and CDR2 SYGVKD. V dropped 10 bases and J dropped 2 bases, with 17 bases sitting between them. The CDR3 contains 14 residues. The CDR3 region has the DNA TGTGCCAGCACGGAACACACAGGGAACTATGGCTACACCTTC. This codes for CASTEHTGNYGYTF.

The CDR3, as DNA: TGTGCCATCAGTGAGAGAAGCGGGACCAAAAACATTCAGTACTTC. It translates to CAISERSGTKNIQYF. The chain uses TRBV10-3 and TRBJ2-4, with TRBD2 identical over 7 bases. CDR3 size: 15 residues. Germline CDR1 reads ENHRY; CDR2 reads SYGVKD. The trim removed 2 bases at V and 2 bases at J, leaving 3 bases unmatched.

This clonotype was seen only a few times. The chain has TRBV15 and TRBJ1-5, with 10 bases that match TRBD1. J lost 6 bases, V lost 5 bases, and 7 bases had no gene match. The CDR3 totals 15 residues. Germline-derived CDR1 and CDR2 are LNHNV and YYDKDF (reference sequence). CDR3 bases: TGTGCCACCAGCCCCGACAGGGGGCTAGGTCAGCCCCAGCATTTT. It yields the protein CATSPDRGLGQPQHF. The variable domain in full, with the rest retrieved from reference TRBV15 and TRBJ1-5, is DAMVIQNPRYQVTQFGKPVTLSCSQTLNHNVMYWYQQKSSQAPKLLFHYYDKDFNNEADTPDNFQSRRPNTSFCFLDIRSPGLGDTAMYLCATSPDRGLGQPQHFGDGTRLSIL.

The chain links TRBV4-1 to TRBJ2-5; 8 bases map to TRBD1. The J segment lost 7 bases and the V segment lost 4 bases, leaving 8 bases of the junction unmatched. CDR1 and CDR2 (germline): MGHRA, YSYEKL. There are 14 residues in the CDR3. The CDR3 loop reads CASSRGQGVVTQYF. The CDR3 DNA follows: TGCGCCAGCAGCCGAGGACAGGGAGTGGTGACCCAGTACTTC.

The chain has TRBV7-2 and TRBJ2-3; either TRBD1 or TRBD2 may fit D (5 bases each). This CDR3 has 13 amino acids. The ends were cut back, 5 bases at V and 6 bases at J, with 12 bases in the middle. CDR1 SGHTA and CDR2 FQGNSA come from the germline V gene. The CDR3 reads CASSLAWDDTQYF. CDR3 bases: TGTGCCAGCAGCCTCGCCTGGGACGATACGCAGTATTTT.

This clonotype was seen a handful of times. This sequence joins TRBV10-3 and TRBJ1-4; D uncertain. The V and J ends lost 6 bases and 5 bases respectively, with 10 bases between them. Germline V gene data show CDR1 as ENHRY and CDR2 as SYGVKD. The CDR3 contains 13 residues. The CDR3 DNA follows: TGTGCCATCAGGAAGGGTGCCAATGAAAAACTGTTTTTT. Translating it yields CAIRKGANEKLFF.

A few counts support this clonotype. The DNA for the CDR3 is TGTGCCAGCAGCCCGGGACAGGCAAAGAACACTGAAGCTTTCTTT. This sequence encodes CASSPGQAKNTEAFF. The chain combines TRBV4-2 with TRBJ1-1; 8 bases fit TRBD1. This CDR3 has 15 amino acids. Losses at the gene ends were 4 bases for V and 1 base for J; bases not matched to a gene: 5. From germline, CDR1 is LGHNA and CDR2 YNFKEQ.

The chain couples TRBV20-1 to TRBJ1-2; D uncertain. Trimming left V 3 bases short and J 3 bases short, with 11 bases between. Germline lookup yields CDR1 DFQATT and CDR2 SNEGSKA (reference sequence). CDR3 length equals 13 residues. This chain's CDR3 is CSASSGGDYGYTF. The CDR3 DNA is TGCAGTGCTAGCAGTGGTGGAGACTATGGCTACACCTTC.

The chain links TRBV11-2 to TRBJ2-3; the D is unclear. The CDR3 has 12 amino acids. Germline assignment: CDR1 SGHAT and CDR2 FQNNGV. The V and J ends lost 4 bases and 4 bases respectively, with 6 bases between them. The CDR3: CASSSNPDTQYF. The CDR3, as DNA: TGTGCCAGCAGCTCTAACCCAGATACGCAGTATTTT.

This clonotype was found a few times. The DNA for the CDR3 is TGTGCCAGCACTCAACAGGGGACCATGAACACTGAAGCTTTCTTT. Amino acid sequence: CASTQQGTMNTEAFF. The gene calls are TRBV6-1 and TRBJ1-1; 7 nucleotides agree with TRBD1. The CDR3 has 15 residues. The ends lost 7 bases at V and 0 bases at J; junction bases unmatched: 8. Germline assignment: CDR1 MNHNS and CDR2 SASEGT.

This clonotype was counted only a few times. The rearrangement uses TRBV9 and TRBJ2-3; D unclear. The V end was cut by 0 bases, the J end by 1 base, with 12 bases between. The CDR3 runs 16 residues. Per germline, CDR1 SGDLS and CDR2 YYNGEE. In DNA form, the CDR3 reads TGTGCCAGCAGCGTAGGGCCCGGCCCCGGCACAGATACGCAGTATTTT. Its protein is CASSVGPGPGTDTQYF.

This clonotype was picked up a small number of times. The V and J genes are TRBV7-2 and TRBJ1-5; D is possibly TRBD1 (6 bases). Trimming pared 1 base from V and 9 bases from J, leaving 16 bases between. Germline V lookup: CDR1 SGHTA, CDR2 FQGNSA. The CDR3 covers 15 residues. CDR3 nucleotides: TGTGCCAGCAGCTTAGGCTCGGGGGCTCTGGTGCCCCAGCATTTT. Protein: CASSLGSGALVPQHF.

As concerns this clonotype: This sequence may be a read error, since a much larger clone differs from it by one base. V usage is TRBV4-2 and J usage is TRBJ2-3; 7 nucleotides line up with TRBD2. CDR1 and CDR2 from the germline V gene are LGHNA and YNFKEQ. The CDR3 spans 16 residues. CDR3 region: CAGSQAGSGWRDTQYF. The CDR3, as DNA: TGTGCCGGCAGCCAAGCGGGTAGCGGGTGGCGCGATACGCAGTATTTT.